Shown below are 10 T cell receptor beta chains from a single sample sequenced in a study of human T cells and chemical hapten exposure. Regarding time point: patch test 2, 6 weeks after DPC sensitization. Described treatment: therapeutic diphenylcyclopropenone sensitization with weekly scalp DPC. TCRdb processed the RACE reads anew with MiXCR; each CDR3 protein has one entry. The sample gives 350,000 to 400,000 distinct CDR3 sequences, about 6.3% of which show up once; around 6% is in the top ten. Sequences were derived from whole blood, sampled in connection with sensitization to the hapten diphenylcyclopropenone (DPC). The receptors originated from a woman in her late teens or twenties with alopecia areata. Some clones in this sample may be carry-over from other donors' samples.

This clonotype was counted a few times. The gene calls are TRBV5-1 and TRBJ2-7; D might be TRBD1 (5 bases). CDR1 is SGHRS and CDR2 is YFSETQ in the germline V gene. CDR3 size: 16 residues. V gave up 5 bases and J gave up 1 base, with 19 bases separating them. CDR3 in amino acids: CASRASGLISSYEQYF. CDR3 nucleotide sequence: TGCGCCAGCAGGGCATCAGGGTTGATTTCATCCTACGAGCAGTACTTC. Looking up the rest from reference TRBV5-1 and TRBJ2-7 gives the full variable domain: KAGVTQTPRYLIKTRGQQVTLSCSPISGHRSVSWYQQTPGQGLQFLFEYFSETQRNKGNFPGRFSGRQFSNSRSEMNVSTLELGDSALYLCASRASGLISSYEQYFGPGTRLTVT.

The sample holds many counts of this clonotype. CDR3 sequence: CASSYPLQGEAFF. The DNA of the CDR3 is TGTGCCAGCAGTTACCCCCTGCAGGGTGAAGCTTTCTTT. The gene calls are TRBV6-2 or TRBV6-3 and TRBJ1-1; TRBD1 might be the D (5 bases). CDR1 MNHEY and CDR2 SVGEGT come from the germline V gene. This CDR3 region has 13 residues. V lost 2 bases and J lost 7, with 11 bases in between.

The CDR3 region is CASSQAPGDTYTGELFF. In nucleotides, the CDR3 is TGTGCCAGCAGCCAAGCCCCCGGGGACACATACACCGGGGAGCTGTTTTTT. The chain uses TRBV4-2 and TRBJ2-2; D may be TRBD1 (6 bases). Germline CDR1 reads LGHNA; CDR2 reads YNFKEQ. Trimming stripped 1 base from V and 3 bases from J, with 15 bases between. This CDR3 contains 17 residues.

A few counts support this clonotype. The chain uses TRBV28 and TRBJ2-5, with a weak D call TRBD2 (7 bases). CDR1 MDHEN and CDR2 SYDVKM come from the germline V gene. V was pared by 6 bases and J by 7 bases, with 18 bases between. The CDR3 spans 14 residues. The chain's CDR3 is CASRTQGGAGTQYF. In nucleotides, the CDR3 is TGTGCCAGCAGAACACAGGGAGGGGCGGGGACCCAGTACTTC.

This clonotype has more than one count but fewer than ten. CDR3 in DNA: TGCGCCAGCAGCTTGGAGGAGAATGGGGAACTGTTTTTT. Translating gives CASSLEENGELFF. This chain connects TRBV5-1 to TRBJ1-4, with unresolved D. V shed 0 bases and J shed 12 bases, with 12 bases lying between them. Germline CDR1 and CDR2: SGHRS and YFSETQ. CDR3 length: 13 residues.

The chain carries TRBV12-3 or TRBV12-4 and TRBJ1-2; TRBD1 matches 7 bases. V shed 6 bases and J 6 bases; nucleotides not matched to a gene: 13. The CDR3 runs to 15 residues. In nucleotides, the CDR3 is TGTGCCAGCAGGCCTAGGGACAGCCGAAGAGATGGCTACACCTTC. Protein: CASRPRDSRRDGYTF.

This clonotype was detected only a few times. The rearrangement joins TRBV7-2 to TRBJ2-1; TRBD2 is a possible D gene (6 bases). Trimming took off 1 base at V and 11 bases at J, with 9 bases between the two ends. Germline-derived CDR1 and CDR2 are SGHTA and FQGNSA. CDR3 length equals 12 residues. CDR3 DNA: TGTGCCAGCAGCTTAGTGGGGGGACAGCAGTTCTTC. The encoded protein is CASSLVGGQQFF.

This clonotype was counted a few times. J is TRBJ1-1 and V is TRBV28, with a possible D match to TRBD1 (6 bases). The CDR3 covers 15 residues. V lost 4 bases, J lost 4 bases, and 16 bases lay in between. Looked up from germline, CDR1 is MDHEN and CDR2 is SYDVKM. CDR3 protein: CASSYPLTGTTEAFF. Here the CDR3 DNA reads TGTGCCAGCAGTTACCCCCTCACAGGGACCACTGAAGCTTTCTTT.

The chain is built from TRBV20-1 and TRBJ2-3, with TRBD2 identical over 8 bases. Trimming removed 1 base from V and 1 base from J; junction bases left unmatched: 4. Per germline, CDR1 DFQATT and CDR2 SNEGSKA (reference sequence). CDR3 length equals 15 residues. The CDR3 region has the DNA TGCAGTGCTAGAGTACGGGGGGGCCGCACAGATACGCAGTATTTT. This codes for CSARVRGGRTDTQYF.

In this sample, this clonotype turned up many times. The chain has TRBV6-2 or TRBV6-3 and TRBJ2-6, with 7 bases that match TRBD1. This CDR3 spans 15 amino acids. The V gene's germline CDR1 is MNHEY and CDR2 SVGEGT. Trimming cost V 8 bases and J 1 base; bases outside gene matches: 5. DNA of the CDR3: TGTGCCAGCTCGGACAGGCCGTCTGGGGCCAACGTCCTGACTTTC. Residues: CASSDRPSGANVLTF.